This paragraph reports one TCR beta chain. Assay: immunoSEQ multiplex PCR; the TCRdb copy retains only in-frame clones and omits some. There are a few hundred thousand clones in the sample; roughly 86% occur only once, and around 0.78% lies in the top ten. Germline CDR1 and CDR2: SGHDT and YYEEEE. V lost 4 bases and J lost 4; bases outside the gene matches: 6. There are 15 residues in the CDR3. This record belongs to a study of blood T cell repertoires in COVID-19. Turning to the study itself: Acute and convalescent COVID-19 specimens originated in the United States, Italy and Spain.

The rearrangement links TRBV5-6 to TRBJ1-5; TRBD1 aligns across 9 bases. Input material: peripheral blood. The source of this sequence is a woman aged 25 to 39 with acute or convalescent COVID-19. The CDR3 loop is CASSGDRGSNQPQHF. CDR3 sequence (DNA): TGTGCCAGCAGCGGCGACAGGGGGTCTAATCAGCCCCAGCATTTT.